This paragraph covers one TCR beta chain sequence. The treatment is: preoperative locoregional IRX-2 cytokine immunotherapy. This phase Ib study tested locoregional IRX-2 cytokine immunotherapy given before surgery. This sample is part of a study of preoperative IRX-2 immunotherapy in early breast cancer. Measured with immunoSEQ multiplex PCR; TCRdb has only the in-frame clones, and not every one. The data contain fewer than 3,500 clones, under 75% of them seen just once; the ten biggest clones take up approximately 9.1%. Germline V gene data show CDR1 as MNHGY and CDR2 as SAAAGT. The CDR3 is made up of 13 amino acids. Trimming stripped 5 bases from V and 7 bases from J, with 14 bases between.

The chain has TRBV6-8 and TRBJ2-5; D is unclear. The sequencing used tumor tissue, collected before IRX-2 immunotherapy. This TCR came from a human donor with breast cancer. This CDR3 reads CASSGYGEGTQYF. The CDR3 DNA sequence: TGTGCCAGCAGTGGATACGGTGAAGGGACCCAGTACTTC.